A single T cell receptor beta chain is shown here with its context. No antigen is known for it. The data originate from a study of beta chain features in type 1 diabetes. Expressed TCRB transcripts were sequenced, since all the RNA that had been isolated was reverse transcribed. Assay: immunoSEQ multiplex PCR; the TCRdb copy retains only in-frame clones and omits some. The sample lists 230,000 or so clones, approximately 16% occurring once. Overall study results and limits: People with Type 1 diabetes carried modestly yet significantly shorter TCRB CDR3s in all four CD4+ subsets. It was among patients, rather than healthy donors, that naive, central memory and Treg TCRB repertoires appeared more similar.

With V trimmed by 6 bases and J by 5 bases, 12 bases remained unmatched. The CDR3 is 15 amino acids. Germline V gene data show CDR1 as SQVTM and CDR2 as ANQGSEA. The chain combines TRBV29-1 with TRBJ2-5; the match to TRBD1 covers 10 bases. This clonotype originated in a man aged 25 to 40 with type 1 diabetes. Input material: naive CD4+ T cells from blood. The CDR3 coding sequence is TGCAGCGTGGACAGGGGGTCGAGCGGGAGTGAGACCCAGTACTTC. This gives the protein CSVDRGSSGSETQYF.